This TCR beta chain appears in the sequencing data of a study of T cells in Graves' hyperthyroidism and ophthalmopathy. In this sample, this clonotype turned up a few times. It was RNA transcripts that yielded the amplified TCR beta CDR3 regions. A set of HTBI primers served as the primers for a first-round RT-PCR of the TCR CDR3. TCRdb processed the multiplex PCR reads anew with MiXCR; each CDR3 protein has one entry. The sample has about 680,000 distinct CDR3 sequences, roughly 32% seen once. Per germline, CDR1 KGHDR and CDR2 SFDVKD. The CDR3 extends over 14 amino acids. Participants, patients aged 18 to 65, had newly diagnosed hyperthyroidism with a duration under 2 months.

Sequencing used blood. The chain has TRBV24-1 and TRBJ2-7; the D gene could be TRBD1 or TRBD2 (5 bases each). The tail of the sequence fits TRBJ2-1 better, so the J call may be wrong. This sequence was found in a woman between 40 and 50 years old with Graves' hyperthyroidism. CDR3 nucleotides: TGTGCCAGCAGCCGCTTGGGGGCCTACAATGAGCAGTTCTTC. Translated: CASSRLGAYNEQFF.